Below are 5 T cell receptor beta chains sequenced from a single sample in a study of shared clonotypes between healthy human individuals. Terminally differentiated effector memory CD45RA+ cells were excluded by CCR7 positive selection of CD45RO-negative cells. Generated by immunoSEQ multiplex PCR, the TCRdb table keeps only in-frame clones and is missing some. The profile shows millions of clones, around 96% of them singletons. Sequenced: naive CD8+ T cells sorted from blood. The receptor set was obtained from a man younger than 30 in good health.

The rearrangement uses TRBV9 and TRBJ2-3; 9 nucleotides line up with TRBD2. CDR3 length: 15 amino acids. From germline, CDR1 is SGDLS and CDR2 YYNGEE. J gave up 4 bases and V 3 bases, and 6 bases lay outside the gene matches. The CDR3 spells CASSGGLAGADTQYF. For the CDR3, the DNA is TGTGCCAGCAGCGGGGGACTAGCTGGGGCAGATACGCAGTATTTT.

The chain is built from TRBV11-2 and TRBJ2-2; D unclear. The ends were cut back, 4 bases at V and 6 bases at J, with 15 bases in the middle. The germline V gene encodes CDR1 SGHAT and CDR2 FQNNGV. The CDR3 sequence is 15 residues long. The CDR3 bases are TGTGCCAGCAGCTACCCAGATGGTTCAGCCGGGGAGCTGTTTTTT. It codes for CASSYPDGSAGELFF.

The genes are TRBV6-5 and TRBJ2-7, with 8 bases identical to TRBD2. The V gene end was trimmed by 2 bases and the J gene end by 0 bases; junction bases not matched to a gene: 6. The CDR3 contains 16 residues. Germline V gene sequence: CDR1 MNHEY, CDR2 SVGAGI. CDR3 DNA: TGTGCCAGCAGTTACACTAGCGGTAGTACCTCCTACGAGCAGTACTTC. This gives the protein CASSYTSGSTSYEQYF.

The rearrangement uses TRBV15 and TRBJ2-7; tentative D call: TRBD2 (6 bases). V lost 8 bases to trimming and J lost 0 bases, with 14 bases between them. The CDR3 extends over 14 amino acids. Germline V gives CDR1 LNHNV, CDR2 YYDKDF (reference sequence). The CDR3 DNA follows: TGTGCCACCGCTGTATACGGGGGCTCCTACGAGCAGTACTTC. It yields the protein CATAVYGGSYEQYF.

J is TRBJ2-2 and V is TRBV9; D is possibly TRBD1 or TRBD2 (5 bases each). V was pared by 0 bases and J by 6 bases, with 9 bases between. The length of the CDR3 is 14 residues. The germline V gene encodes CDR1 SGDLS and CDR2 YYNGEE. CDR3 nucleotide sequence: TGTGCCAGCAGCGTAGGGGGGTCGCCCGGGGAGCTGTTTTTT. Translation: CASSVGGSPGELFF.